Listed below are T cell receptor beta chains from one sample, sequenced in a study of CD8+ T cells in alopecia areata. Sequencing used immunoSEQ multiplex PCR; TCRdb keeps in-frame clones, though not all of them. The sample has more than 200,000 clones, about 68% seen once. The sequencing used CD4+ T cells sorted from blood, collected at week 0. These receptors were obtained from a human donor with alopecia areata. CDR3s include the opening cysteine and the closing phenylalanine or tryptophan. D genes are given only for firm matches. The listing skips clone size in some rows; elsewhere it reads once, few, many or a size class.

abundance,j_gene,d_gene,v_gene,CDR3nt,CDR3aa
.,TRBJ1-2,.,TRBV15,TGTGCCACCAGCAAACGGCAGGCCTATGGCTACACCTTC,CATSKRQAYGYTF
.,TRBJ1-6,.,TRBV27,TGTGCCAGCAGTTTTGACATCTATAATTCACCCCTCCACTTT,CASSFDIYNSPLHF
.,TRBJ1-5,.,TRBV25-1,TGTGCCAGCAGTGAAACGGGGGGCAATCAGCCCCAGCATTTT,CASSETGGNQPQHF
.,TRBJ2-7,.,TRBV29-1,TGCAGCGTTGAGGCAGGGACCCACGAGCAGTACTTC,CSVEAGTHEQYF
.,TRBJ2-3,.,TRBV5-4,TGTGCCAGCAGCACGCCGACAGGATCGGATACGCAGTATTTT,CASSTPTGSDTQYF
.,TRBJ2-1,TRBD2,TRBV5-1,TGCGCCAGCAGCCCCCGGGAGGGTTACTACAATGAGCAGTTCTTC,CASSPREGYYNEQFF
.,TRBJ1-2,TRBD1,TRBV30,TGTGCCTGGAGTGTACCGACAGGGCGAGGCTACACCTTC,CAWSVPTGRGYTF
.,TRBJ2-3,TRBD1,TRBV5-1,TGCGCCAGCAGCAAGGGACAGGGGATAGGAACAGATACGCAGTATTTT,CASSKGQGIGTDTQYF
.,TRBJ2-5,.,TRBV20-1,TGCAGTGCTAGAAAGGGGGAGACCCAGTACTTC,CSARKGETQYF
few,TRBJ1-4,TRBD1,TRBV29-1,TGCAGCGGGACAGGGAATAATGAAAAACTGTTTTTT,CSGTGNNEKLFF
.,TRBJ1-2,.,TRBV30,TGTGCCTGGAGTGTTAGGACTAACTATGGCTACACCTTC,CAWSVRTNYGYTF
.,TRBJ2-5,.,TRBV29-1,TGCAGCGTTGCGGCTGTCCTAGGGGAGACCCAGTACTTC,CSVAAVLGETQYF
.,TRBJ2-7,.,TRBV29-1,TGCAGCGTTGGAGTTGGCTACGAGCAGTACTTC,CSVGVGYEQYF
.,TRBJ1-1,TRBD1,TRBV6-5,TGTGCCAGCAGCCCCACTCCAGGGGGCTTCACTGAAGCTTTCTTT,CASSPTPGGFTEAFF
.,TRBJ1-2,TRBD1,TRBV5-4,TGTGCCAGCAGCTTGGAAGGGGGCGGCTATGGCTACACCTTC,CASSLEGGGYGYTF
once,TRBJ1-5,.,TRBV30,TGTGCCTGGAGTCGAGTCGTGGGCAATCAGCCCCAGCATTTT,CAWSRVVGNQPQHF
.,TRBJ2-2,.,TRBV5-6,TGTGCCAGCAGCTTATTTTCAGGACTAAACACCGGGGAGCTGTTTTTT,CASSLFSGLNTGELFF
.,TRBJ2-3,TRBD2,TRBV7-2,TGTGCCAGCACCGGAGATAGCGGGGTCCTGATCGCGCAGTATTTT,CASTGDSGVLIAQYF
.,TRBJ1-2,.,TRBV30,TGTGCCAGTTCAGGAGTCCCCTATGGCTACACCTTC,CASSGVPYGYTF
many,TRBJ2-1,.,TRBV9,TGTGCCAGCAGCGTAGGAGGAGAGATCAATGAGCAGTTCTTC,CASSVGGEINEQFF
.,TRBJ1-2,.,TRBV5-4,TGTGCCAGCAGCTTCCCAGGGGACCACTATGGCTACACCTTC,CASSFPGDHYGYTF
.,TRBJ2-3,.,TRBV6-5,TGTGCCAGCAGTTACGCCACTAGGCAAACGCAGTATTTT,CASSYATRQTQYF
once,TRBJ2-1,.,TRBV29-1,TGCAGCGTGGGGGTCTCCTACAATGAGCAGTTCTTC,CSVGVSYNEQFF
.,TRBJ1-5,.,TRBV10-3,TGTGCCATCGGGGATAGCAATCAGCCCCAGCATTTT,CAIGDSNQPQHF
.,TRBJ1-5,TRBD1,TRBV4-3,TGCGCCAGCAGCCTTGAAAGGGGGCAGCCTAATCAGCCCCAGCATTTT,CASSLERGQPNQPQHF
few,TRBJ1-2,TRBD1,TRBV30,TGTGCCTGGACGGGGGACAGGGAGTACTATGGCTACACCTTC,CAWTGDREYYGYTF
few,TRBJ2-2,.,TRBV4-2,TGTGCCAGCGGGCGGACTGAGAACACCGGGGAGCTGTTTTTT,CASGRTENTGELFF
few,TRBJ2-1,.,TRBV29-1,TGCAGCGTTGATGCCGACTCTCTCAATGAGCAGTTCTTC,CSVDADSLNEQFF
.,TRBJ1-5,.,TRBV30,TGTGCCTGGAGTCGACAGGACAGACCGGGGGGCAATCAGCCCCAGCATTTT,CAWSRQDRPGGNQPQHF
.,TRBJ2-5,TRBD1,TRBV29-1,TGCAGCGTTGAGGCAGGGAGACGACAGGGGTTGGAGACCCAGTACTTC,CSVEAGRRQGLETQYF
.,TRBJ2-7,.,TRBV10-3,TGTGCCATCAGCGCCGTCCAAGCCTACGAGCAGTACTTC,CAISAVQAYEQYF
.,TRBJ2-5,.,TRBV25-1,TGTGCCAGCAGTGAGAGTGGGGTAGGAAAAGAGACCCAGTACTTC,CASSESGVGKETQYF
.,TRBJ2-3,.,TRBV30,TGTGCCTGGAGCATAGGGTGGGGGACGCAGTATTTT,CAWSIGWGTQYF
.,TRBJ2-6,.,TRBV5-1,TGCGCCAGCAGCTTGGGTCCCTCTGGGGCCAACGTCCTGACTTTC,CASSLGPSGANVLTF
.,TRBJ1-1,.,TRBV6-6,TGTGCCAGCAGTTACTCTTACAGGGACACTGAAGCTTTCTTT,CASSYSYRDTEAFF
.,TRBJ1-6,.,TRBV6-5,TGTGCCAGCAGTCCGGGACTACCAAATTCACCCCTCCACTTT,CASSPGLPNSPLHF
.,TRBJ1-5,.,TRBV27,TGTGCCAGCAGTTTAGTAGGAACCTGGTCGGATCAGCCCCAGCATTTT,CASSLVGTWSDQPQHF